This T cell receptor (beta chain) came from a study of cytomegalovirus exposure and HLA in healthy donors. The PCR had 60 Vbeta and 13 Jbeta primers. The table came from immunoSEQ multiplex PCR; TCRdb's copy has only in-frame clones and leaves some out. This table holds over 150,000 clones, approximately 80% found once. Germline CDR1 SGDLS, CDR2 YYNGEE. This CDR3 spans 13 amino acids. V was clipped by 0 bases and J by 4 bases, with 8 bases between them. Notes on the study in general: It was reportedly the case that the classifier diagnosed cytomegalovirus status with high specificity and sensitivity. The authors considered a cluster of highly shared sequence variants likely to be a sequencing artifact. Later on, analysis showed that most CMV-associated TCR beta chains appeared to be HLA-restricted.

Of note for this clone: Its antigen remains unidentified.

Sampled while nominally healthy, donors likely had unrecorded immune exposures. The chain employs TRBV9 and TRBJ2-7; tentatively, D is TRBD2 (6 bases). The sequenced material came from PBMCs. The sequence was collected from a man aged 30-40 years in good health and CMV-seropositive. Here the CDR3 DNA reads TGTGCCAGCAGCGTAGGGACTACTTACGAGCAGTACTTC. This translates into CASSVGTTYEQYF.